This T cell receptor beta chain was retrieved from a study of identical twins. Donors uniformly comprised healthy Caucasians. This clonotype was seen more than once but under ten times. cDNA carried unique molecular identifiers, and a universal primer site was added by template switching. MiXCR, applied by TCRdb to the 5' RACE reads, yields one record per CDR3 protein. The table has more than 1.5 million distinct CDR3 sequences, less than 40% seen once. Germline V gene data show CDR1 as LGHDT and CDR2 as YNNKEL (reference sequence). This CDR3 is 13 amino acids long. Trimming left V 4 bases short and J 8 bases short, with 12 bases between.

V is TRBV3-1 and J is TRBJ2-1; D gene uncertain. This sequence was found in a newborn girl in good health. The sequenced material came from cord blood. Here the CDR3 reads CASSPPNPYEQFF. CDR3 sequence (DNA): TGTGCCAGCAGCCCCCCGAACCCATATGAGCAGTTCTTC.